This T cell receptor (beta chain) was captured by sequencing in a study of beta chain features in type 1 diabetes. The investigators reverse transcribed all of the isolated RNA, so they sequenced expressed TCRB transcripts. Assay used: immunoSEQ multiplex PCR; TCRdb lists only in-frame clones, some missing. Of about 400,000 clones detected, roughly 13% appear once; the ten largest clones hold around 0.02%. The CDR3 loop spans 15 amino acids. CDR1 is SGHNT, CDR2 YYREEE, per germline (reference sequence). The V end lost 0 bases, the J end lost 0 bases, and 9 bases lay between the germline ends. Sequenced material: naive CD4+ T cells from blood. V usage is TRBV5-4 and J usage is TRBJ1-2; the D gene is possibly TRBD1 (5 bases). The sequence was obtained from a man aged 18 to 29 in good health. The CDR3 loop is CASSLGPGTNYGYTF. CDR3 nucleotide sequence: TGTGCCAGCAGCTTGGGCCCAGGGACTAACTATGGCTACACCTTC.